Below are 20 T cell receptor beta chains sequenced from a single sample in a study of control samples from healthy donors and cancer patients. The table came from immunoSEQ multiplex PCR; TCRdb's copy has only in-frame clones and leaves some out. Of some 130,000 clones detected, less than 95% appear once; the ten largest clones hold less than 4.5%. Material for sequencing was blood. These receptor sequences come from a man aged 25-40 years in good health.

Remarks on this clone: The junction and the germline gene differ at one end; a read error may be behind it. The V call is TRBV28, the J call TRBJ1-1; tentatively, D is TRBD1 (5 bases). The germline V gene has CDR1 MDHEN and CDR2 SYDVKM. CDR3 length: 11 amino acids. The CDR3 bases are TGTGCCAGCAGTTTGGTAGGGGTCCCGGACTTT. Protein sequence: CASSLVGVPDF. The whole variable domain, remainder taken from reference TRBV28 and TRBJ1-1, is DVKVTQSSRYLVKRTGEKVFLECVQDMDHENMFWYRQDPGLGLRLIYFSYDVKMKEKGDIPEGYSVSREKKERFSLILESASTNQTSMYLCASSLVGVPDFGQGTRLTVV.

The table lists this clone with a count of one. The genes are TRBV27 and TRBJ2-2; possibly TRBD1 or TRBD2 for D (6 bases each). CDR3 length: 14 amino acids. Trimming shortened V by 1 base and J by 4 bases, and 7 bases separated the two germline ends. The germline V gene has CDR1 MNHEY and CDR2 SMNVEV (reference sequence). CDR3 in amino acids: CASSLWGATGELFF. The CDR3 bases are TGTGCCAGCAGTTTATGGGGGGCCACCGGGGAGCTGTTTTTT.

The chain carries TRBV6-4 and TRBJ2-1; 10 bases fit TRBD1. The V segment lost 1 base and the J segment 7 bases; nucleotides outside the gene matches: 4. CDR3 length equals 15 residues. From germline, CDR1 is MRHNA and CDR2 SNTAGT. CDR3 residues: CASSDFPGQGNEQFF. Written as DNA, the CDR3 is TGTGCCAGCAGTGACTTCCCGGGACAGGGGAATGAGCAGTTCTTC.

This clone was detected a few times. This chain links TRBV7-9 with TRBJ2-3; 7 nucleotides agree with TRBD1. The CDR3 is 14 amino acids. The V segment lost 1 base and the J segment 10 bases; nucleotides outside the gene matches: 8. Germline V gene sequence: CDR1 SEHNR, CDR2 FQNEAQ (reference sequence). The CDR3 DNA reads TGTGCCAGCAGCTTAGAATTGACAGGGAGTGCGCAGTATTTT. Protein product: CASSLELTGSAQYF.

This clone has more than one count but fewer than ten. The chain couples TRBV7-9 to TRBJ2-7; the D call may be TRBD1 or TRBD2 (5 bases each). The V end lost 4 bases, the J end lost 1 base, and 17 bases lay between the germline ends. Germline V gene sequence: CDR1 SEHNR, CDR2 FQNEAQ (reference sequence). The CDR3 is 16 amino acids. CDR3 in amino acids: CASSSPGTAPSYEQYF. For the CDR3, the DNA is TGTGCCAGCAGCTCGCCGGGGACGGCACCATCCTACGAGCAGTACTTC.

J is TRBJ2-5 and V is TRBV27, with D tentatively TRBD1 or TRBD2 (6 bases each). Trimming stripped 6 bases from V and 4 bases from J, with 18 bases between. The CDR3 loop spans 15 amino acids. Germline CDR1 MNHEY, CDR2 SMNVEV (reference sequence). The CDR3 spells CASRTWGAEGETQYF. CDR3 sequence (DNA): TGTGCCAGCAGAACCTGGGGGGCGGAGGGAGAGACCCAGTACTTC.

This chain connects TRBV7-8 to TRBJ1-5; TRBD1 might be the D (6 bases). The CDR3 runs to 15 residues. V lost 4 bases and J 5 bases, leaving 15 bases between the germline ends. The germline V gene has CDR1 SGHVS and CDR2 FQNEAQ. The CDR3 DNA reads as TGTGCCAGCAGCTCCTTTAGGGGGGGAGATCAGCCCCAGCATTTT. Residues: CASSSFRGGDQPQHF.

This rearrangement joins TRBV29-1 to TRBJ2-3; 8 bases are a match to TRBD1. This CDR3 has 16 residues. Germline values: CDR1 SQVTM, CDR2 ANQGSEA. J was trimmed by 0 bases and V by 4 bases; bases with no gene match: 9. CDR3 protein: CSVGGDRDRSTDTQYF. CDR3 sequence (DNA): TGCAGCGTTGGGGGGGATAGGGACAGGAGCACAGATACGCAGTATTTT.

J is TRBJ2-7 and V is TRBV7-3; D is possibly TRBD1 or TRBD2 (5 bases each). With 1 base removed from V and 9 bases from J, the gap between germline ends came to 13 bases. CDR1 SGHTA and CDR2 FQGTGA come from the germline V gene. This CDR3 is 13 amino acids long. DNA for the CDR3: TGTGCCAGCAGCTTAAATGCACGGGGCGCGCAGTACTTC. Translated, it gives CASSLNARGAQYF.

The J gene is TRBJ2-7, the V gene TRBV7-8; D possibly matches TRBD1 or TRBD2 (5 bases each). The germline V gene has CDR1 SGHVS and CDR2 FQNEAQ. With 4 bases removed from V and 2 bases from J, the gap between germline ends came to 18 bases. CDR3 length: 16 amino acids. This CDR3 is CASSSYPGTATYEQYF. CDR3 nucleotides: TGTGCCAGCAGCTCATATCCCGGGACGGCAACCTACGAGCAGTACTTC.

The chain has TRBV5-1 and TRBJ2-5; D gene ambiguous. The germline V gene encodes CDR1 SGHRS and CDR2 YFSETQ. The V end lost 0 bases, the J end lost 7 bases, and 13 bases lay between the germline ends. The CDR3 consists of 14 residues. The CDR3 DNA reads TGCGCCAGCAGCTTGGGAAGGGTGGACGGGACCCAGTACTTC. It translates to CASSLGRVDGTQYF.

This chain uses TRBV6-1 with TRBJ2-3; 11 bases are a match to TRBD2. Per germline, CDR1 MNHNS and CDR2 SASEGT. CDR3 length: 19 amino acids. Trimming removed 1 base from V and 2 bases from J; junction bases left unmatched: 11. The CDR3 DNA reads as TGTGCCAGCAGTGAAGTGCTAGCGGGGGGATACTCGTACACAGATACGCAGTATTTT. Translated: CASSEVLAGGYSYTDTQYF.

This chain uses TRBV7-2 with TRBJ1-5; no clear D gene. CDR1 is SGHTA and CDR2 is FQGNSA in the germline V gene. The V end lost 0 bases, the J end lost 3 bases, and 12 bases lay between the germline ends. This CDR3 contains 16 residues. The CDR3 here is CASSLATDRINQPQHF. CDR3 nucleotides: TGTGCCAGCAGCTTAGCCACGGACCGCATCAATCAGCCCCAGCATTTT.

This chain links TRBV3-1 (or the pseudogene TRBV3-2) with TRBJ2-3, with 7 bases fitting TRBD2. This CDR3 spans 16 amino acids. V lost 2 bases and J lost 1; bases outside the gene matches: 6. Germline assignment: CDR1 LGHDT and CDR2 YNNKEL (reference sequence). CDR3 sequence reads: CASSQWVSGGTDTQYF. CDR3 nucleotides: TGTGCCAGCAGCCAATGGGTAAGCGGGGGCACAGATACGCAGTATTTT.

The rearrangement joins TRBV6-5 to TRBJ2-7, with TRBD2 matching over 7 bases. The V gene's germline CDR1 is MNHEY and CDR2 SVGAGI. J was trimmed by 3 bases and V by 2 bases; bases with no gene match: 7. The CDR3 extends over 15 amino acids. As DNA, the CDR3 is TGTGCCAGCAGTTACGGGGAGGGAGTAGGCTACGAGCAGTACTTC. Protein product: CASSYGEGVGYEQYF.

The chain employs TRBV9 and TRBJ2-3; 9 bases are shared with TRBD2. The CDR3 contains 15 residues. V was pared by 3 bases and J by 2 bases, with 4 bases of the junction left unmatched. Germline V gives CDR1 SGDLS, CDR2 YYNGEE. In DNA form, the CDR3 reads TGTGCCAGCAGCGCCCTAGCGGGGTACACAGATACGCAGTATTTT. Its translation is CASSALAGYTDTQYF.

A note on this clone: This same CDR3 is encoded by further DNA sequences in the sample. The J gene is TRBJ1-1, the V gene TRBV4-1; D is undetermined. The CDR3 consists of 13 residues. Looked up from germline, CDR1 is MGHRA and CDR2 is YSYEKL. Trimming cost V 1 base and J 1 base, with 4 bases left between them. The CDR3 coding sequence is TGCGCCAGCAGCCAAGCACAGAACACTGAAGCTTTCTTT. Amino acids: CASSQAQNTEAFF.

The chain joins TRBV7-9 to TRBJ1-1; 9 bases map to TRBD1. Germline V gives CDR1 SEHNR, CDR2 FQNEAQ (reference sequence). The ends lost 4 bases at V and 1 base at J; junction bases unmatched: 1. The CDR3 runs to 14 residues. This CDR3 reads CASSSTGGNTEAFF. The DNA of the CDR3 is TGTGCCAGCAGCTCGACAGGGGGGAACACTGAAGCTTTCTTT.

The chain links TRBV28 to TRBJ1-1; 7 bases line up with TRBD1. In germline, CDR1 is MDHEN, CDR2 SYDVKM. V was clipped by 6 bases and J by 4 bases; unmatched bases: 8. This CDR3 is 14 amino acids long. The DNA for the CDR3 is TGTGCCAGCAGACCCCTGACAGGGAGCACTGAAGCTTTCTTT. This sequence encodes CASRPLTGSTEAFF.

The sample holds one count of this clone. The chain links TRBV18 to TRBJ2-3; weak D call: TRBD2 (6 bases). The CDR3 runs to 14 residues. Per germline, CDR1 KGHSH and CDR2 LQKENI. V lost 4 bases, J lost 6 bases, and 14 bases lay in between. CDR3 residues: CASSLHAAGDTQYF. The CDR3, as DNA: TGTGCCAGCTCACTACACGCCGCGGGGGATACGCAGTATTTT.